The entry below gives a single T cell receptor beta chain sequence along with its context. Its antigen is as yet unknown. This entry is derived from a study of T cells in Graves' hyperthyroidism and ophthalmopathy. Study summary: Peripheral blood draws took place at initial diagnosis, ahead of any treatment.

Broader study findings: Model output signaled ophthalmopathy a median roughly 6.1 months ahead of onset.

From RNA transcripts, TCR beta CDR3 regions were amplified. Initially, a first-round RT-PCR of the TCR CDR3 employed the HTBI primer set. TCRdb independently ran MiXCR on the multiplex PCR reads; one entry per CDR3 protein. The top ten hold roughly a third of the sample, which has around 340,000 distinct CDR3 sequences, 17% seen once. Germline CDR1 reads ENHRY; CDR2 reads SYGVKD. This CDR3 contains 14 residues. V was pared by 10 bases and J by 2 bases, with 14 bases between. The sequenced sample consisted of blood. The TCR comes from a woman aged 30 to 39 with Graves' hyperthyroidism that later progressed to Graves' ophthalmopathy. This chain connects TRBV10-3 to TRBJ2-2; TRBD1 might be the D (6 bases). CDR3 protein: CATTIQGNTGELFF. The CDR3 nucleotides are TGTGCCACAACGATACAGGGAAACACCGGGGAGCTGTTTTTT.